One and the same sample provided the 7 T cell receptor beta chains below, sequenced in a study of a mutant IDH1 vaccine in newly diagnosed glioma. Sequenced by immunoSEQ multiplex PCR; TCRdb stores in-frame clones only, minus some. This repertoire shows around 66,000 clones, roughly 80% found once; its top ten account for 5.9%. The time point: week 11, during vaccination. Every vaccination contained 300 ug of the mutant IDH1 20-mer peptide and was paired with topical imiquimod. Their cognate antigens are unknown. Sequencing was performed on PBMCs, taken from a glioma patient whose treatment included an IDH1 peptide vaccine. These receptors all come from a man aged 50 or older with glioma.

This rearrangement joins TRBV9 to TRBJ2-7, with D tentatively TRBD2 (5 bases). Looked up from germline, CDR1 is SGDLS and CDR2 is YYNGEE. V lost 1 base to trimming and J lost 4 bases, with 15 bases between them. This CDR3 is 15 amino acids long. CDR3 nucleotides: TGTGCCAGCAGCGTATCTACAACGGAGGTTTACGAGCAGTACTTC. Its protein is CASSVSTTEVYEQYF.

The chain couples TRBV4-2 to TRBJ2-7, with D perhaps TRBD1 (6 bases). Germline V CDR1 and CDR2: LGHNA, YNFKEQ. The ends were cut back, 0 bases at V and 3 bases at J, with 6 bases in the middle. This CDR3 has 13 amino acids. The CDR3 sequence is CASSQDRGYEQYF. Here the CDR3 DNA reads TGTGCCAGCAGCCAAGACAGGGGCTACGAGCAGTACTTC.

The J gene is TRBJ1-1, the V gene TRBV14; a weak D match, TRBD1 (5 bases). The CDR3 loop spans 15 amino acids. Trimming left V 1 base short and J 1 base short, with 10 bases between. The germline gives CDR1 SGHDN, CDR2 FVKESK. CDR3 in amino acids: CASSQARAWNTEAFF. CDR3 bases: TGTGCCAGCAGCCAAGCCAGGGCGTGGAACACTGAAGCTTTCTTT. Variable domain in full (rest from reference TRBV14 and TRBJ1-1): EAGVTQFPSHSVIEKGQTVTLRCDPISGHDNLYWYRRVMGKEIKFLLHFVKESKQDESGMPNNRFLAERTGGTYSTLKVQPAELEDSGVYFCASSQARAWNTEAFFGQGTRLTVV.

The chain uses TRBV7-2 and TRBJ2-6, with D possibly matching TRBD2 (6 bases). Germline V gives CDR1 SGHTA, CDR2 FQGNSA. The CDR3 loop spans 15 amino acids. Trimming took 5 bases from V and 2 from J, leaving 10 bases between them. The CDR3 nucleotides are TGTGCCAGCAGCCTTGCGGGGCCTGGGGCCAACGTCCTGACTTTC. Its protein product is CASSLAGPGANVLTF.

This chain connects TRBV2 to TRBJ1-2; D unclear. The CDR3 runs 12 residues. Per germline, CDR1 SNHLY and CDR2 FYNNEI. With 2 bases removed from V and 5 bases from J, the gap between germline ends came to 6 bases. The CDR3 reads CASSERRYGYTF. For the CDR3, the DNA is TGTGCCAGCAGTGAACGCAGATATGGCTACACCTTC.

Written as DNA, the CDR3 is TGTGCCAGCAGCTTAGCTCGGGAATCCTATGGCTACACCTTC. The encoded protein is CASSLARESYGYTF. V is TRBV7-2 and J is TRBJ1-2; D not certain. The CDR3 covers 14 residues. Deletions cut 0 bases from V and 4 bases from J, with 9 bases between. Germline V lookup: CDR1 SGHTA, CDR2 FQGNSA.

The rearrangement links TRBV2 to TRBJ1-1; tentatively, D is TRBD1 (6 bases). V lost 10 bases and J lost 4, with 19 bases in between. Germline CDR1 and CDR2: SNHLY and FYNNEI. The CDR3 consists of 14 residues. CDR3 amino acids: CATSPRDIITEAFF. As DNA, the CDR3 is TGTGCCACTTCGCCCCGGGACATTATCACTGAAGCTTTCTTT.